These 20 T cell receptor beta chains came from one sample sequenced in a study of cytomegalovirus exposure and HLA in healthy donors. Sequenced by immunoSEQ multiplex PCR; TCRdb stores in-frame clones only, minus some. The sample has 150,000 to 200,000 clones, about 89% seen once; the top ten hold approximately 2.6%. The specimen sequenced was PBMCs. These TCRs come from a man aged 18 to 35 in good health and CMV-seropositive.

V usage is TRBV10-3 and J usage is TRBJ1-3, with D tentatively TRBD1 (5 bases). In germline, CDR1 is ENHRY, CDR2 SYGVKD. V lost 8 bases, J lost 4 bases, and 15 bases lay in between. This CDR3 region has 14 residues. CDR3 sequence reads: CAIYQGSLGNTIYF. The CDR3 nucleotides read TGTGCCATCTATCAGGGCAGCCTCGGAAACACCATATATTTT.

J is TRBJ2-5 and V is TRBV4-1; no clear D. V was clipped by 1 base and J by 2 bases, with 11 bases between them. The V gene's germline CDR1 is MGHRA and CDR2 YSYEKL. The CDR3 is made up of 15 amino acids. DNA for the CDR3: TGCGCCAGCAGCCAAGCATTCAGAATTCAAGAGACCCAGTACTTC. Protein sequence: CASSQAFRIQETQYF.

The chain has TRBV7-6 and TRBJ2-1; 10 bases fit TRBD2. J was trimmed by 10 bases and V by 5 bases; bases with no gene match: 11. The CDR3 is 15 amino acids. Germline-derived CDR1 and CDR2 are SGHVS and FNYEAQ. This CDR3 reads CASSPLAGAMQEQFF. For the CDR3, the DNA is TGTGCCAGCAGCCCCCTAGCGGGAGCTATGCAAGAGCAGTTCTTC.

In DNA form, the CDR3 reads TGTGCCAGCAGTCGACCCGGGACTATGGATACGCAGTATTTT. As protein: CASSRPGTMDTQYF. The chain couples TRBV27 to TRBJ2-3; 7 bases agree with TRBD2. This CDR3 comprises 14 residues. With V trimmed by 5 bases and J by 6 bases, 8 bases remained unmatched. The germline gives CDR1 MNHEY, CDR2 SMNVEV (reference sequence).

This clone was seen just once. V and J are TRBV2 and TRBJ2-7; D possibly corresponds to TRBD1 (6 bases). Per germline, CDR1 SNHLY and CDR2 FYNNEI. The CDR3 is made up of 14 amino acids. Trimming took off 6 bases at V and 5 bases at J, with 17 bases between the two ends. DNA for the CDR3: TGTGCCAGCAGCACCCGAGGGACATTCGACGAGCAGTACTTC. It specifies CASSTRGTFDEQYF.

This clone was seen once. V usage is TRBV6-1 and J usage is TRBJ2-7, with TRBD1 as a possible D gene (5 bases). Germline loops: CDR1 MNHNS, CDR2 SASEGT. The CDR3 is made up of 12 amino acids. Trimming took off 8 bases at V and 5 bases at J, with 13 bases between the two ends. For the CDR3, the DNA is TGTGCCAGCTTACAGGTGGGGAACGAGCAGTACTTC. It yields the protein CASLQVGNEQYF.

The chain carries TRBV4-3 and TRBJ1-2; D perhaps matches TRBD1 (6 bases). The CDR3 is 18 residues long. V dropped 0 bases and J dropped 3 bases, with 20 bases sitting between them. Germline V gives CDR1 LGHNA, CDR2 YSLEER. The CDR3 sequence: CASSQDVLGGVLDYGYTF. The DNA of the CDR3 is TGCGCCAGCAGCCAAGATGTTTTAGGGGGAGTACTGGACTATGGCTACACCTTC.

The gene calls are TRBV18 and TRBJ1-1, with 7 positions matching TRBD1. The CDR3 is 16 amino acids. The trim removed 4 bases at V and 0 bases at J, leaving 8 bases unmatched. The V gene's germline CDR1 is KGHSH and CDR2 LQKENI. The CDR3 is CASSQGAHRLNTEAFF. DNA for the CDR3: TGTGCCAGCTCACAGGGGGCCCACCGGTTGAACACTGAAGCTTTCTTT.

The chain has TRBV7-2 and TRBJ2-7; possible D gene TRBD1, 5 bases. The CDR3 loop spans 13 amino acids. Trimming removed 7 bases from V and 3 bases from J, with 13 bases in between. CDR1 SGHTA and CDR2 FQGNSA come from the germline V gene. This CDR3 is CASTPGHLYEQYF. CDR3 nucleotide sequence: TGTGCCAGCACCCCTGGACATCTCTACGAGCAGTACTTC.

The chain joins TRBV7-2 to TRBJ1-2; no reliable D call. The CDR3 consists of 14 residues. CDR1 is SGHTA and CDR2 is FQGNSA in the germline V gene. V was cut by 4 bases and J by 6 bases, with 15 bases left in between. The CDR3 DNA is TGTGCCAGCAGCTACAGCTCCGGGAGCGATGGCTACACCTTC. The encoded protein is CASSYSSGSDGYTF.

The CDR3 loop reads CASSRGAGGLPETQYF. CDR3 coding DNA: TGTGCCAGCAGCCGGGGAGCGGGAGGGCTCCCCGAGACCCAGTACTTC. The chain is built from TRBV14 and TRBJ2-5; 10 bases line up with TRBD2. V gave up 4 bases and J gave up 5 bases; unmatched junction bases: 10. The CDR3 covers 16 residues. The germline gives CDR1 SGHDN, CDR2 FVKESK.

The CDR3 sequence: CASSVRSQRWANEQFF. The CDR3 DNA reads as TGTGCCAGCAGCGTCCGTAGCCAGCGGTGGGCGAATGAGCAGTTCTTC. The chain employs TRBV9 and TRBJ2-1; a weak D match, TRBD2 (5 bases). The germline V gene has CDR1 SGDLS and CDR2 YYNGEE. Trimming removed 2 bases at V and 7 bases at J, with 19 bases between. The CDR3 has 16 amino acids.

In this sample, this clone turned up once. J is TRBJ2-5 and V is TRBV7-9; 14 bases agree with TRBD2. Looked up from germline, CDR1 is SEHNR and CDR2 is FQNEAQ (reference sequence). The CDR3 runs 15 residues. J was trimmed by 5 bases and V by 5 bases; bases with no gene match: 4. This CDR3 is CASSRLAGGLETQYF. CDR3 nucleotide sequence: TGTGCCAGCAGCCGACTAGCGGGGGGGCTGGAGACCCAGTACTTC.

V is TRBV6-1 and J is TRBJ2-1; TRBD1 matches at 7 bases. V gave up 5 bases and J gave up 6 bases; unmatched junction bases: 7. In germline, CDR1 is MNHNS, CDR2 SASEGT. The CDR3 spans 14 residues. CDR3 sequence: CASSTGVGLNEQFF. The CDR3 DNA follows: TGTGCCAGCAGTACAGGGGTAGGGCTCAATGAGCAGTTCTTC.

V is TRBV6-6 and J is TRBJ2-7; D possibly corresponds to TRBD1 (5 bases). Trimming shortened V by 5 bases and J by 0 bases, and 17 bases separated the two germline ends. Germline values: CDR1 MNHNY, CDR2 SVGAGI (reference sequence). This CDR3 has 16 amino acids. The CDR3 DNA reads as TGTGCCAGCAGTCAACCGCGACAGTCCTCCTCCTACGAGCAGTACTTC. Translating gives CASSQPRQSSSYEQYF.

J is TRBJ1-4 and V is TRBV5-1; 9 bases fit TRBD1. Per the germline V gene, CDR1 is SGHRS and CDR2 is YFSETQ. This CDR3 is built from 15 residues. J lost 5 bases, V lost 3 bases, and 5 bases had no gene match. The CDR3 region is CASSSTGTGNEKLFF. DNA of the CDR3: TGCGCCAGCAGCTCTACCGGGACAGGGAATGAAAAACTGTTTTTT.

This clone occurred a few times. This chain joins TRBV19 and TRBJ1-2; possibly TRBD1 for D (5 bases). Trimming left V 5 bases short and J 0 bases short, with 16 bases between. Looked up from germline, CDR1 is LNHDA and CDR2 is SQIVND (reference sequence). The CDR3 has 16 residues. The CDR3 nucleotides are TGTGCCAGTAGTTCCGTCCTCACAGGAACTAACTATGGCTACACCTTC. Residues: CASSSVLTGTNYGYTF.

This clone was counted once. The V gene is TRBV5-4, the J gene TRBJ1-1, with 8 nucleotides matching TRBD1. The CDR3 consists of 15 residues. Germline V CDR1 and CDR2: SGHNT, YYREEE (reference sequence). Trimming took 2 bases from V and 1 from J; bases not matched to a gene: 4. The CDR3 DNA sequence: TGTGCCAGCAGCTTCCGCAGGGGGCCGAACACTGAAGCTTTCTTT. Translated: CASSFRRGPNTEAFF.

The chain joins TRBV6-4 to TRBJ2-1, with 7 bases that match TRBD1. This CDR3 contains 12 residues. Per germline, CDR1 MRHNA and CDR2 SNTAGT. The V segment lost 6 bases and the J segment 15 bases; nucleotides outside the gene matches: 11. The CDR3 region is CASRGGQTALFF. As DNA, the CDR3 is TGTGCCAGCAGAGGGGGACAGACAGCTCTGTTCTTC.

The sample holds one count of this clone. The chain is built from TRBV7-3 and TRBJ2-1; 12 nucleotides match TRBD2. The CDR3 sequence is 15 residues long. V was pared by 4 bases and J by 4 bases, with 2 bases of the junction left unmatched. Germline V gives CDR1 SGHTA, CDR2 FQGTGA. The CDR3 protein is CASSSLAGGYNEQFF. CDR3 coding DNA: TGTGCCAGCAGCTCGCTAGCGGGGGGGTACAATGAGCAGTTCTTC.